The clone carrying this TCR beta chain was recorded a few times. This sample was included in a study of OX40 agonist ivuxolimab in advanced cancers. Study-level background: Patients received ivuxolimab, an intravenous treatment, every 2 weeks at 0.01 to 10 mg/kg.

The CDR3 contains 12 residues. The germline CDR1 and CDR2 sequences are LNHDA and SQIVND (reference sequence). V lost 4 bases and J 7 bases, leaving 10 bases between the germline ends. Sequencing used immunoSEQ multiplex PCR; TCRdb keeps in-frame clones, though not all of them. The repertoire has more than 100,000 clones, 75% to 90% of them found once; the top ten carry 0.55%. V usage is TRBV19 and J usage is TRBJ1-1, with D tentatively TRBD1 (5 bases). The TCR originated in an adult with an advanced solid tumor such as melanoma, head and neck, liver or kidney cancer. This specimen was CD4+ or CD8+ T cells sorted from blood, taken in a trial of the OX40 agonist ivuxolimab. The CDR3 spells CASSTRVNEAFF. The CDR3 DNA is TGTGCCAGTAGTACCAGGGTCAATGAAGCTTTCTTT.